The following is a T cell receptor beta chain sequence with its context. Its antigen is not identified. MiXCR, run by TCRdb on the reads, gives a single entry per CDR3 protein. The top ten clones hold around 15% of a sample with 900,000 to 950,000 distinct CDR3 sequences, approximately 31% of them seen once. This record belongs to a study of T cell repertoires in cytomegalovirus infection. Study-wide context: Used in the study were CMV epitopes, some recently identified and HLA-C-restricted, others well-studied and HLA-B-restricted. Broader study findings: HLA-C-restricted CMV-specific TCR beta clonotypes prevailed in the ex vivo response. Cumulative public TCR beta family frequency identified CMV carriers with the relevant HLA.

The length of the CDR3 is 15 residues. With 4 bases clipped from V and 0 bases from J, the junction kept 6 bases outside the gene matches. Germline V gene lookup returns CDR1 SGHVS and CDR2 FNYEAQ. This TCR came from a human donor in good health (CMV status not recorded). Some clones in this sample may be carry-over from other donors' samples. V gene TRBV7-6 combines with J gene TRBJ2-7; 7 bases fit TRBD1. The sequencing used cultured CD8+ T cells from PBMCs, collected from culture after CMV antigen stimulation. In DNA form, the CDR3 reads TGTGCCAGCAGCTCGACAGGGCCTGACTCCTACGAGCAGTACTTC. This encodes CASSSTGPDSYEQYF. The variable domain in full, with the rest retrieved from reference TRBV7-6 and TRBJ2-7, is GAGVSQSPRYKVTKRGQDVALRCDPISGHVSLYWYRQALGQGPEFLTYFNYEAQQDKSGLPNDRFSAERPEGSISTLTIQRTEQRDSAMYRCASSSTGPDSYEQYFGPGTRLTVT.